The subject of this entry is one T cell receptor (beta chain). The sample originates from a study of blood T cell repertoires in COVID-19. Study overall: Samples representing acute and convalescent COVID-19 were sourced from the United States, Italy and Spain. PBMCs, B-cell-depleted T cells, or T cells were the source of the cDNA or gDNA that made up the material.

Sequenced by immunoSEQ multiplex PCR; TCRdb stores in-frame clones only, minus some. The table lists a few hundred thousand clones, approximately 89% of them singletons, with roughly 10% in the top ten. In Seattle, patients joined the study during active infection and were tracked longitudinally. The TCR was taken from a woman between 65 and 79 years old with COVID-19, enrolled during active disease. Sequenced material: peripheral blood.

CDR3 sequence (DNA): TGTGCCAGCAGTGAATTGCGGGAGGGCCGTGAGCAGTTCTTC. It specifies CASSELREGREQFF. The V and J genes are TRBV6-1 and TRBJ2-1; TRBD2 matches at 9 bases. The CDR3 runs to 14 residues. With V trimmed by 2 bases and J by 9 bases, 5 bases remained unmatched. CDR1 is MNHNS and CDR2 is SASEGT in the germline V gene.